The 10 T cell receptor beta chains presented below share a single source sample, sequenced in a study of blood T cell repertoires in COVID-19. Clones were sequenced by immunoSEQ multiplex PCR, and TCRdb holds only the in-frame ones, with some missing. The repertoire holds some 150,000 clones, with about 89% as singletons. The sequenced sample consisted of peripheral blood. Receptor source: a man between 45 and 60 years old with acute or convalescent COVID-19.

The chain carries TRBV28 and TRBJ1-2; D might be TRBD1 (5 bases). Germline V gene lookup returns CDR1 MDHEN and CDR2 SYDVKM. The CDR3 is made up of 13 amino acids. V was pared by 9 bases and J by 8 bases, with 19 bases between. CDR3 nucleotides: TGTGCCAGTTCTACATCAGGGTTGGCGGGCTACACCTTC. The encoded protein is CASSTSGLAGYTF.

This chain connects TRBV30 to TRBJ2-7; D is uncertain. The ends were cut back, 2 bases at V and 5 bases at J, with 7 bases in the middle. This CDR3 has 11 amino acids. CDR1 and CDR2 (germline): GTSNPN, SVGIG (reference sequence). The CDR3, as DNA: TGTGCCTGGAGTCTCCGGGACGAGCAGTACTTC. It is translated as CAWSLRDEQYF.

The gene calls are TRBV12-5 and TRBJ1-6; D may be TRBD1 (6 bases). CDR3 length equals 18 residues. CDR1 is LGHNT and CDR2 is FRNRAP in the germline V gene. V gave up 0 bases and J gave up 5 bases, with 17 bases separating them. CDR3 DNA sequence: TGTGCTAGTGGTTTGGTACTTCAGGGGCCCTCTGATAATTCACCCCTCCACTTT. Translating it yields CASGLVLQGPSDNSPLHF. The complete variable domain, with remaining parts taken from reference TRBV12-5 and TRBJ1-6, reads DARVTQTPRHKVTEMGQEVTMRCQPILGHNTVFWYRQTMMQGLELLAYFRNRAPLDDSGMPKDRFSAEMPDATLATLKIQPSEPRDSAVYFCASGLVLQGPSDNSPLHFGNGTRLTVT.

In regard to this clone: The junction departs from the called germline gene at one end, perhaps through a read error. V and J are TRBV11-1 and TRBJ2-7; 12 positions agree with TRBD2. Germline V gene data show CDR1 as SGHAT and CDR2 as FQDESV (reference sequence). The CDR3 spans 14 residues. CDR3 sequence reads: CASSLAGGTHEQYF. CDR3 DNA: TGTGCCAGCAGCCTAGCGGGAGGGACCCACGAGCAGTACTTC.

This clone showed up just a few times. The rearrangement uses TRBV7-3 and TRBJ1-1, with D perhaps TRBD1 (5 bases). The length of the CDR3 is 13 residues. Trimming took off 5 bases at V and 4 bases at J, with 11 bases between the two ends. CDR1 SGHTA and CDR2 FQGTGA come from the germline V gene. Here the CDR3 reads CASSRTQGTEAFF. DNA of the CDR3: TGTGCCAGCAGCAGGACCCAGGGCACTGAAGCTTTCTTT.

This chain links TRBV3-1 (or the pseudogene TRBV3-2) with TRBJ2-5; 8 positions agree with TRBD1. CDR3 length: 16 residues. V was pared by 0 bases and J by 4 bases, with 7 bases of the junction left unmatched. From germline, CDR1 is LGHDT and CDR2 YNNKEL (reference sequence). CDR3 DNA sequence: TGTGCCAGCAGCCAAGATCGTAGACAGGGGAGAGAGACCCAGTACTTC. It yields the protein CASSQDRRQGRETQYF.

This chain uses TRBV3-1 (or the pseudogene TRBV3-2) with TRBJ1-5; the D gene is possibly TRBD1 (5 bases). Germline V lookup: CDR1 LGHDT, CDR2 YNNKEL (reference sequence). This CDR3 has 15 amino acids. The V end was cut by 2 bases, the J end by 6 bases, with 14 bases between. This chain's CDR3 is CASSQSTGVGQPQHF. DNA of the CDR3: TGTGCCAGCAGCCAATCGACGGGGGTTGGTCAGCCCCAGCATTTT.

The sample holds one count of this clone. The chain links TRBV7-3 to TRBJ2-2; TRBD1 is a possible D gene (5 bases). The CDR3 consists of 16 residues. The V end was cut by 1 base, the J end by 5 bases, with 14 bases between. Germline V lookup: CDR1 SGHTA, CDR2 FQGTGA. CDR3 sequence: CASSLMAGSVTGELFF. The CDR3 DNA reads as TGTGCCAGCAGCTTAATGGCAGGGTCTGTGACCGGGGAGCTGTTTTTT.

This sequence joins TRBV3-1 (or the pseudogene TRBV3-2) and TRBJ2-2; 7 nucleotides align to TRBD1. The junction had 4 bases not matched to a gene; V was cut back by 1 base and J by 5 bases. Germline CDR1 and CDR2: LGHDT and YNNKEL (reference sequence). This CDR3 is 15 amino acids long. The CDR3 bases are TGTGCCAGCAGCCAAGCTAACAGGGGTACCGGGGAGCTGTTTTTT. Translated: CASSQANRGTGELFF.

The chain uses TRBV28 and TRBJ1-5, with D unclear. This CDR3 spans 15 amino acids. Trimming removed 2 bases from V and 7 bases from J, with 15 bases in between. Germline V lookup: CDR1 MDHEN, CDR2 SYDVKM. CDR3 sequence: CASSLEAGLRQPQHF. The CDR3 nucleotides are TGTGCCAGCAGTTTAGAGGCGGGGTTACGACAGCCCCAGCATTTT.